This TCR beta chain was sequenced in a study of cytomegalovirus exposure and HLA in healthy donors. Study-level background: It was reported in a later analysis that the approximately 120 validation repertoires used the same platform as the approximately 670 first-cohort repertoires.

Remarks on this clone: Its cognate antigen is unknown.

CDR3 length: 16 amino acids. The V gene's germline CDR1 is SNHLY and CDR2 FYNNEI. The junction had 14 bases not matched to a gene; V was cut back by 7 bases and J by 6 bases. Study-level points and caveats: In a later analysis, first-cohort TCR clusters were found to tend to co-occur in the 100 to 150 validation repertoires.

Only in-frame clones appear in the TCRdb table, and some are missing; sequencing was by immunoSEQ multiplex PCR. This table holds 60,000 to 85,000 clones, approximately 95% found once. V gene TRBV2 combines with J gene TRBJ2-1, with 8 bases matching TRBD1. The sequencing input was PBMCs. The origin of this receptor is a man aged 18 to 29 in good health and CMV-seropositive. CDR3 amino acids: CASTGPGQGSANEQFF. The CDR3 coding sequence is TGTGCCAGCACCGGTCCCGGACAGGGTTCGGCCAATGAGCAGTTCTTC. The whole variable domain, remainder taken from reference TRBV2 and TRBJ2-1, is EPEVTQTPSHQVTQMGQEVILRCVPISNHLYFYWYRQILGQKVEFLVSFYNNEISEKSEIFDDQFSVERPDGSNFTLKIRSTKLEDSAMYFCASTGPGQGSANEQFFGPGTRLTVL.